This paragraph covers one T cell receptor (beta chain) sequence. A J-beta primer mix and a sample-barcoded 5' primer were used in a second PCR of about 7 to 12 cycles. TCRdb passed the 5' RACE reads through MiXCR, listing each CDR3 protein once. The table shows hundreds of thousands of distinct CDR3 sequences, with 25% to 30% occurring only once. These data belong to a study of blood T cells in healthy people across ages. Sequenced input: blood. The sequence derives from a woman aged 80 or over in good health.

The CDR3 spells CASSWGDGSYNEQFF. DNA for the CDR3: TGCGCCAGCAGCTGGGGGGACGGCTCCTACAATGAGCAGTTCTTC. The chain recombines TRBV5-1 with TRBJ2-1, with a tentative D call TRBD2 (6 bases). Germline assignment: CDR1 SGHRS and CDR2 YFSETQ. The CDR3 spans 15 residues. The germline V and J ends were trimmed by 3 bases and 0 bases, with 10 bases remaining between them. The full variable domain, completed using reference TRBV5-1 and TRBJ2-1, is KAGVTQTPRYLIKTRGQQVTLSCSPISGHRSVSWYQQTPGQGLQFLFEYFSETQRNKGNFPGRFSGRQFSNSRSEMNVSTLELGDSALYLCASSWGDGSYNEQFFGPGTRLTVL.